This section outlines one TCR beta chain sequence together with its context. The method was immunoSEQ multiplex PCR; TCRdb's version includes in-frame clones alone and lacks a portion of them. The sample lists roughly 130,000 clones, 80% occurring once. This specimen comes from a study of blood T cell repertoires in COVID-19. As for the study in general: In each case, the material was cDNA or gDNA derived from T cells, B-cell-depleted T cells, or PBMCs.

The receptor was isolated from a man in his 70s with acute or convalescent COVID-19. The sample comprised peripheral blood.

CDR3: CASSPGGGRYGYTF. In nucleotides, the CDR3 is TGTGCCAGCAGTCCCGGCGGGGGCCGGTATGGCTACACCTTC. This chain connects TRBV6-5 to TRBJ1-2; TRBD1 is a possible D gene (6 bases). V was shortened by 5 bases and J by 5 bases, with 15 bases between the two germline ends. Germline V CDR1 and CDR2: MNHEY, SVGAGI. This CDR3 region has 14 residues.